These 11 T cell receptor beta chains were sequenced from one sample in a study of lymphopenia after photon versus proton radiotherapy. Libraries were prepared by immunoSEQ multiplex PCR; TCRdb keeps only in-frame clonotypes and omits some of them. The sample records more than 70,000 clones, about 83% being singletons. The source was peripheral blood, collected from a patient treated with proton-based radiotherapy. The receptors shown here come from a man aged 55 to 70 with pancreatic cancer.

This rearrangement joins TRBV5-1 to TRBJ1-2, with 7 bases aligning to TRBD1. With V trimmed by 4 bases and J by 5 bases, 8 bases remained unmatched. Germline V gene data show CDR1 as SGHRS and CDR2 as YFSETQ. The CDR3 is 14 residues long. CDR3 in amino acids: CASSPSPGGYGYTF. The CDR3 DNA reads as TGCGCCAGCAGCCCGTCTCCAGGGGGTTATGGCTACACCTTC. The variable domain in full, with the rest retrieved from reference TRBV5-1 and TRBJ1-2, is KAGVTQTPRYLIKTRGQQVTLSCSPISGHRSVSWYQQTPGQGLQFLFEYFSETQRNKGNFPGRFSGRQFSNSRSEMNVSTLELGDSALYLCASSPSPGGYGYTFGSGTRLTVV.

The chain has TRBV2 and TRBJ2-2, with 10 nucleotides matching TRBD1. J was trimmed by 6 bases and V by 8 bases; bases with no gene match: 6. From germline, CDR1 is SNHLY and CDR2 FYNNEI. The CDR3 totals 14 residues. As DNA, the CDR3 is TGTGCCAGCCGACGACAGGGGGCCGCCGGGGAGCTGTTTTTT. Its translation: CASRRQGAAGELFF.

The rearrangement links TRBV9 to TRBJ2-5, with 7 bases identical to TRBD1. Germline V lookup: CDR1 SGDLS, CDR2 YYNGEE. V was pared by 0 bases and J by 5 bases, with 7 bases of the junction left unmatched. The CDR3 contains 15 residues. The CDR3 coding sequence is TGTGCCAGCAGCGTAGTAGCAGGGGGTAGGGAGACCCAGTACTTC. Encoded protein: CASSVVAGGRETQYF.

The CDR3 sequence: CASAAGTRFGALHF. Here the CDR3 DNA reads TGTGCCAGCGCCGCCGGGACACGCTTTGGGGCCCTCCACTTT. The chain is built from TRBV6-5 and TRBJ1-6, with D perhaps TRBD1 (6 bases). The germline V and J ends were trimmed by 8 bases and 14 bases, with 22 bases remaining between them. Per the germline V gene, CDR1 is MNHEY and CDR2 is SVGAGI. This CDR3 has 14 residues.

This clone was seen once. This chain connects TRBV7-3 to TRBJ2-5; TRBD1 matches at 7 bases. Germline V gives CDR1 SGHTA, CDR2 FQGTGA. V lost 5 bases to trimming and J lost 1 base; unmatched junction nucleotides: 4. This CDR3 comprises 14 residues. CDR3 sequence (DNA): TGTGCCAGCAGCCAGACAGGGATCCAAGAGACCCAGTACTTC. The encoded protein is CASSQTGIQETQYF.

The V gene is TRBV4-2, the J gene TRBJ2-7, with 13 bases that match TRBD2. With 4 bases clipped from V and 5 bases from J, the junction kept 8 bases outside the gene matches. Germline V CDR1 and CDR2: LGHNA, YNFKEQ. The CDR3 totals 16 residues. CDR3 bases: TGTGCCAGCAGCCTGACTAGCGGGAGGTCCGGGGACGAGCAGTACTTC. Translating gives CASSLTSGRSGDEQYF.

The V call is TRBV19, the J call TRBJ2-2; D is unclear. With 2 bases removed from V and 4 bases from J, the gap between germline ends came to 8 bases. CDR3 length: 14 residues. Germline-derived CDR1 and CDR2 are LNHDA and SQIVND (reference sequence). The chain's CDR3 is CASSILTATGELFF. CDR3 bases: TGTGCCAGTAGTATACTAACCGCCACCGGGGAGCTGTTTTTT. Drawing the rest from reference TRBV19 and TRBJ2-2, the complete variable domain is DGGITQSPKYLFRKEGQNVTLSCEQNLNHDAMYWYRQDPGQGLRLIYYSQIVNDFQKGDIAEGYSVSREKKESFPLTVTSAQKNPTAFYLCASSILTATGELFFGEGSRLTVL.

CDR3 sequence (DNA): TGTGCCAGCAGTTACTCAAGGGGACAAGGGCCCCAGCATTTT. This translates into CASSYSRGQGPQHF. V usage is TRBV6-5 and J usage is TRBJ1-5, with D possibly matching TRBD1 (6 bases). CDR1 and CDR2 (germline): MNHEY, SVGAGI. The V and J ends lost 0 bases and 9 bases respectively, with 12 bases between them. This CDR3 has 14 residues.

Comments on this clone: Other DNA sequences within the sample encode an identical CDR3. The rearrangement joins TRBV19 to TRBJ1-1; D call uncertain. The V gene lost 4 bases and the J gene lost 7 bases, with 7 bases spanning the gap. In germline, CDR1 is LNHDA, CDR2 SQIVND (reference sequence). This CDR3 is 11 amino acids long. Written as DNA, the CDR3 is TGTGCCAGTAGTACACAGAGTGAAGCTTTCTTT. Its translation: CASSTQSEAFF.

The chain joins TRBV28 to TRBJ2-3, with 10 bases identical to TRBD2. The CDR3 totals 18 residues. The germline gives CDR1 MDHEN, CDR2 SYDVKM. J gave up 5 bases and V 4 bases, and 15 bases lay outside the gene matches. The CDR3 DNA follows: TGTGCCAGCAGTTCCCTGGGTCTCAAGCGGGGGGGGCGAGATACGCAGTATTTT. It encodes CASSSLGLKRGGRDTQYF.

The CDR3 DNA is TGTGCCAGTAGTATGGGCTTGGGGACAGGACTCTACGAGCAGTACTTC. This translates into CASSMGLGTGLYEQYF. This chain joins TRBV19 and TRBJ2-5; 8 nucleotides line up with TRBD1. The better agreement between TRBJ2-7 and the DNA end casts doubt on the J call. CDR3 size: 16 residues. Germline V gene sequence: CDR1 LNHDA, CDR2 SQIVND (reference sequence).